This entry features one T cell receptor (beta chain) sequence. Its specificity is unknown. These data originate in a study of blood T cells in healthy people across ages. Study observations and caveats: Older age went with lower TCR beta diversity per million T cells, in a roughly linear way. Naive CD4+ cells and diversity were both higher in long-lived donors than in aged donors. No conclusive comparison of naive versus antigen-experienced cells was possible with unsorted PBMCs.

Russia was home to the donors, healthy Caucasian individuals aged roughly 6 to 90. With a J-beta primer mix and a sample-barcoded 5' primer, a second PCR ran roughly 6 to 11 cycles. MiXCR, applied by TCRdb to the 5' RACE reads, yields one record per CDR3 protein. The table lists some 860,000 distinct CDR3 sequences, roughly three fifths of them singletons. Sequencing was carried out using blood. The sequence derives from a man aged 35-49 years in good health.

CDR3 in DNA: TGCAGTGCCACCATACCGGGACAGGTCTTTACTGAAGCTTTCTTT. As protein: CSATIPGQVFTEAFF. The V call is TRBV20-1, the J call TRBJ1-1, with TRBD1 matching over 8 bases. CDR1 and CDR2 from the germline V gene are DFQATT and SNEGSKA (reference sequence). V lost 6 bases, J lost 5 bases, and 14 bases stayed unmatched. The CDR3 loop spans 15 amino acids.